The present entry profiles one T cell receptor beta chain with its context. Assay: immunoSEQ multiplex PCR; the TCRdb copy retains only in-frame clones and omits some. This sample has about 400,000 clones, with 80% to 90% found just once. The source of the sample is a study of blood T cell repertoires in COVID-19. Study information: T cells, B-cell-depleted T cells, or PBMCs provided the cDNA or gDNA that served as material.

The V end lost 3 bases, the J end lost 4 bases, and 10 bases lay between the germline ends. Germline CDR1 reads MDHEN; CDR2 reads SYDVKM. The CDR3 contains 14 residues. Sample: peripheral blood. This chain joins TRBV28 and TRBJ2-1; D is undetermined. The receptor's source is a young woman with acute or convalescent COVID-19. This CDR3 is CASSFGSRYNEQFF. CDR3 DNA sequence: TGTGCCAGCAGTTTTGGCTCCAGGTACAATGAGCAGTTCTTC.